This T cell receptor (beta chain) was found in a study of blood T cell repertoires in COVID-19. About the research overall: COVID-19 samples from acute and convalescent phases originated in the United States, Italy and Spain.

The CDR3 extends over 12 amino acids. Germline CDR1 is SGHTA and CDR2 is FQGNSA. V was clipped by 7 bases and J by 7 bases; unmatched bases: 4. Per the authors' pipeline: Using reference gene primer amplification, nucleated cell counts were estimated. The table came from immunoSEQ multiplex PCR; TCRdb's copy has only in-frame clones and leaves some out. D and trimming come from the DNA, and the V and J calls and clone size come from that table. The sample holds hundreds of thousands of clones, 85% to 90% seen once. This chain joins TRBV7-2 and TRBJ1-5; TRBD1 matches 7 bases. The source material was peripheral blood. This sequence was found in a woman aged 50 to 65 with COVID-19, enrolled during active disease. The DNA of the CDR3 is TGTGCCAGCACCAACAGGGGACAGCCCCAGCATTTT. It encodes CASTNRGQPQHF.